This TCR beta chain stems from a study of human thymus T cells. Findings and limits, study-wide: It looked as if thymic and blood repertoires used V and J genes in a biased way.

V lost 4 bases to trimming and J lost 9 bases, with 19 bases between them. The CDR3 runs to 15 residues. In germline, CDR1 is SGDLS, CDR2 YYNGEE. Only in-frame clones appear in the TCRdb table, and some are missing; sequencing was by immunoSEQ multiplex PCR. The table has about 43,000 clones, more than 85% seen once. A word on this clone: As yet, its antigen is unknown.

The clonotype originates from a girl in the first two years of life with a congenital heart defect but otherwise immunologically healthy. The gene calls are TRBV9 and TRBJ2-2, with D possibly TRBD2 on 5 matching bases. Material for sequencing was blood. CDR3 DNA sequence: TGTGCCAGCAGCCCCCTACTAGGCTCGACCCGGGAGCTGTTTTTT. Its translation: CASSPLLGSTRELFF.